The rows below give T cell receptor beta chains drawn from one sample of a study of T cell responses to AZD1222 COVID-19 vaccine. Produced via immunoSEQ multiplex PCR; TCRdb's table is partial and in-frame only. The table lists approximately 75,000 clones, around 86% of them singletons. The sequenced sample was peripheral blood, obtained 28 days after the second AZD1222 dose. These receptors came from an adult who received the AZD1222 COVID-19 vaccine. Both conserved end residues are part of each CDR3. The D gene is left open where the match is weak. Size tells how often a clone was seen (once, few, many) or the class of an expanded clone, and some rows leave it out.

V	D	J	size	CDR3	DNA
TRBV5-1	.	TRBJ1-1	.	CASREEWTVNTEAFF	TGCGCCAGCAGGGAAGAATGGACGGTGAACACTGAAGCTTTCTTT
TRBV19	.	TRBJ2-7	.	CASRYQDGAYEQYF	TGTGCCAGTAGGTACCAGGACGGGGCCTACGAGCAGTACTTC
TRBV10-3	TRBD1	TRBJ2-2	.	CAISGTGAGRAGELFF	TGTGCCATCAGTGGGACAGGGGCCGGTAGGGCCGGGGAGCTGTTTTTT
TRBV10-3	TRBD2	TRBJ2-1	.	CAISTSGGADEQFF	TGTGCCATCAGTACTAGCGGGGGGGCCGATGAGCAGTTCTTC
TRBV6-5	.	TRBJ1-4	.	CASSYNRNYYEKLFF	TGTGCCAGCAGTTACAATCGGAACTATTATGAAAAACTGTTTTTT
TRBV15	TRBD2	TRBJ2-3	.	CATSRDSGGSWYF	TGTGCCACCAGCAGAGATTCGGGAGGTTCGTGGTATTTT
TRBV2	.	TRBJ1-3	.	CASSEGSGNTIYF	TGTGCCAGCAGTGAGGGCAGTGGAAACACCATATATTTT
TRBV3-1/TRBV3-2	TRBD1	TRBJ1-1	.	CASSTHSGQATFF	TGTGCCAGCAGCACCCACTCTGGACAGGCGACTTTCTTT
TRBV7-2	.	TRBJ1-2	.	CASSSTGYYGYTF	TGTGCCAGCAGCTCAACAGGGTACTATGGCTACACCTTC
TRBV18	.	TRBJ1-2	.	CASSPGGNYGYTF	TGTGCCAGCTCACCAGGGGGAAACTATGGCTACACCTTC
TRBV7-9	.	TRBJ1-3	.	CATAKSSGNTIYF	TGTGCCACGGCGAAGTCGTCTGGAAACACCATATATTTT
TRBV11-2	.	TRBJ2-3	.	CASSFRSSDPTDTQYF	TGTGCCAGCAGCTTTAGGTCTAGCGATCCCACAGATACGCAGTATTTT
TRBV7-6	.	TRBJ1-2	.	CASSPQIQNYGYTF	TGTGCCAGCAGCCCCCAGATTCAAAACTATGGCTACACCTTC
TRBV5-1	.	TRBJ2-1	.	CASSLVVAGALEQFF	TGCGCCAGCAGCTTGGTAGTGGCAGGGGCTCTTGAGCAGTTCTTC
TRBV6-4	TRBD1	TRBJ1-2	.	CASSATPETTGGGDSYGYTF	TGTGCCAGCAGCGCCACACCCGAGACAACTGGAGGGGGGGACAGCTATGGCTACACCTTC
TRBV11-3	.	TRBJ1-6	.	CASSLQSDSPLHF	TGTGCCAGCAGCTTACAATCGGATTCACCCCTCCACTTT
TRBV9	.	TRBJ1-3	.	CASSVHRSLSGNTIYF	TGTGCCAGCAGCGTACACCGGAGCCTCTCTGGAAACACCATATATTTT
TRBV6-5	TRBD1	TRBJ2-7	.	CASSSGTGVLEQYF	TGTGCCAGCAGCTCCGGGACAGGGGTTCTCGAGCAGTACTTC
TRBV13	.	TRBJ1-6	.	CASSFTRGGSPLHF	TGTGCCAGCAGCTTTACCAGGGGAGGCTCACCCCTCCACTTT
TRBV14	.	TRBJ1-4	.	CASSPLWGSEKLFF	TGTGCCAGCAGCCCCTTATGGGGATCCGAAAAACTGTTTTTT
TRBV6-1	TRBD1	TRBJ1-1	.	CASSETDRGRAFF	TGTGCCAGCAGTGAAACGGACAGGGGGAGGGCTTTCTTT
TRBV12-3/TRBV12-4	.	TRBJ2-4	.	CASSLYRDAIQYF	TGTGCCAGCAGTCTCTACCGGGACGCCATTCAGTACTTC
TRBV7-9	.	TRBJ2-3	once	CASGQTDTQYF	TGTGCCAGCGGCCAGACAGATACGCAGTATTTT
TRBV7-8	.	TRBJ1-5	.	CASSFWPGGQPQHF	TGTGCCAGCAGCTTCTGGCCGGGCGGTCAGCCCCAGCATTTT
TRBV10-3	.	TRBJ1-2	.	CAISDGDGTPSGYTF	TGTGCCATCAGTGATGGGGACGGGACCCCCTCGGGATACACCTTC
TRBV30	.	TRBJ1-5	once	CAWAASLYQPQHF	TGTGCCTGGGCGGCCAGTCTCTATCAGCCCCAGCATTTT
TRBV28	.	TRBJ1-4	.	CASSLHSGLGEKLFF	TGTGCCAGCAGTTTACACAGCGGCCTAGGGGAAAAACTGTTTTTT
TRBV5-4	TRBD2	TRBJ2-7	.	CASSHAGTSVEQYF	TGTGCCAGCAGTCACGCCGGGACTAGCGTCGAGCAGTACTTC
TRBV6-1	.	TRBJ1-6	.	CASSEALRGSGNSPLHF	TGTGCCAGCAGTGAAGCGCTTCGTGGTTCGGGTAATTCACCCCTCCACTTT
TRBV12-5	TRBD1	TRBJ2-3	.	CASGSRGGGTGDTDTQYF	TGTGCTAGTGGTTCGAGAGGGGGAGGGACAGGGGACACAGATACGCAGTATTTT
TRBV9	.	TRBJ2-7	.	CASSVERDSHYEQYF	TGTGCCAGCAGCGTAGAACGCGACAGTCACTACGAGCAGTACTTC
TRBV7-9	.	TRBJ1-2	few	CASSLANRVRGEGYGYTF	TGTGCCAGCAGCTTAGCGAACCGTGTCAGGGGAGAGGGCTATGGCTACACCTTC
TRBV4-1	TRBD1	TRBJ2-5	once	CAPRRRFGIGTAQETQYF	TGCGCCCCCCGCCGCCGATTCGGAATAGGGACAGCCCAAGAGACCCAGTACTTC
TRBV21-1	.	TRBJ1-2	once	CASSKVKGYYGYTF	TGTGCCAGCAGCAAAGTTAAGGGGTACTATGGCTACACCTTC
TRBV28	.	TRBJ1-2	.	CASSETGRHGYTF	TGTGCCAGCAGTGAAACAGGGAGGCATGGCTACACCTTC
TRBV15	.	TRBJ1-4	.	CATSRDGQADEKLFF	TGTGCCACCAGCAGAGATGGGCAGGCCGACGAAAAACTGTTTTTT
TRBV19	.	TRBJ1-2	.	CASETGSYGYTF	TGTGCCAGTGAGACAGGATCCTATGGCTACACCTTC
TRBV7-9	.	TRBJ1-1	.	CASERGVAMNTEAFF	TGTGCCAGCGAAAGGGGGGTAGCCATGAACACTGAAGCTTTCTTT
TRBV6-1	TRBD1	TRBJ2-5	.	CASSEADRGFETQYF	TGTGCCAGCAGTGAAGCTGACAGGGGGTTTGAGACCCAGTACTTC
TRBV7-2	TRBD2	TRBJ2-2	.	CASSLFDAGGGGELFF	TGTGCCAGCAGCTTATTTGACGCGGGAGGTGGCGGGGAGCTGTTTTTT
TRBV6-5	TRBD1	TRBJ1-2	once	CASSYAGAGGYGYTF	TGTGCCAGCAGTTACGCGGGAGCAGGGGGCTATGGCTACACCTTC
TRBV2	.	TRBJ1-2	.	CASSSDSYYGYTF	TGTGCCAGCAGTTCAGACAGCTACTATGGCTACACCTTC
TRBV11-2	TRBD1	TRBJ1-2	.	CASSLGDRNYGYTF	TGTGCCAGCAGCTTAGGGGACAGAAACTATGGCTACACCTTC
TRBV4-2	TRBD1	TRBJ1-3	.	CASSQDSQPGQGLYTIYF	TGTGCCAGCAGCCAAGATTCCCAACCGGGACAGGGTCTATACACCATATATTTT
TRBV5-4	.	TRBJ2-1	.	CATPGSSLWLNNEQFF	TGTGCCACCCCTGGATCTAGCTTATGGTTGAACAATGAGCAGTTCTTC
TRBV6-5	TRBD1	TRBJ2-3	.	CASRDRMSTDTQYF	TGTGCCAGCAGGGACAGGATGTCCACAGATACGCAGTATTTT
TRBV7-2	.	TRBJ2-5	.	CASSTGGRRETQYF	TGTGCCAGCAGCACCGGGGGAAGGAGGGAGACCCAGTACTTC
TRBV16	TRBD1	TRBJ1-1	.	CASSQWAGGYTEAFF	TGTGCCAGCAGCCAATGGGCAGGGGGATACACTGAAGCTTTCTTT
TRBV7-9	TRBD1	TRBJ1-1	.	CASSFRQGNTEAFF	TGTGCCAGCAGCTTCAGACAGGGAAACACTGAAGCTTTCTTT
TRBV5-6	.	TRBJ1-5	.	CASSIFTGARGNQPQHF	TGTGCCAGCAGCATATTCACCGGGGCAAGGGGCAATCAGCCCCAGCATTTT